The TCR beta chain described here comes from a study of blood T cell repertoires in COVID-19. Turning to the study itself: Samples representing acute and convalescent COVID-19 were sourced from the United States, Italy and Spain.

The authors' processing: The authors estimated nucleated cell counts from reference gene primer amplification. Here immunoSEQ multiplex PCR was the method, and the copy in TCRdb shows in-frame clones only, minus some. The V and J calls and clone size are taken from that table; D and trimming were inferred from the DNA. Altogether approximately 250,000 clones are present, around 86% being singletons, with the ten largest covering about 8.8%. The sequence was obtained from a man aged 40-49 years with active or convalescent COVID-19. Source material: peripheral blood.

The CDR3 spells CASSLRGISNQPQHF. The DNA for the CDR3 is TGTGCCAGCAGTTTAAGGGGGATCAGCAATCAGCCCCAGCATTTT. J is TRBJ1-5 and V is TRBV28, with D possibly being TRBD1 (6 bases). This CDR3 contains 15 residues. V was trimmed by 2 bases and J by 1 base, leaving 9 bases between them. Germline CDR1 and CDR2: MDHEN and SYDVKM.